What follows are 15 T cell receptor beta chains derived from one specimen sequenced in a study of blood T cell repertoires in COVID-19. TCRdb's table, derived via immunoSEQ multiplex PCR, lists solely in-frame clones and lacks some. Counted here are some 150,000 clones, 80% occurring once; the ten biggest clones make up 10% to 15%. The specimen was peripheral blood. The receptors shown here come from a man aged 60-69 years with active or convalescent COVID-19.

The V and J genes are TRBV5-1 and TRBJ1-2; TRBD1 matches at 7 bases. V lost 3 bases, J lost 4 bases, and 9 bases stayed unmatched. The CDR3 sequence is 15 residues long. Germline V gene lookup returns CDR1 SGHRS and CDR2 YFSETQ. The CDR3 loop is CASSSTGAPLYGYTF. DNA of the CDR3: TGCGCCAGCAGCTCCACAGGGGCGCCACTCTATGGCTACACCTTC.

The gene calls are TRBV18 and TRBJ2-1; 12 bases are shared with TRBD2. The CDR3 spans 18 residues. V trimming: 3 bases; J trimming: 8 bases; junction bases outside the gene matches: 14. The germline V gene encodes CDR1 KGHSH and CDR2 LQKENI. The CDR3 sequence is CASSPTRTSGTARDEQFF. The CDR3 nucleotides read TGTGCCAGCTCACCCACTCGGACTAGCGGGACCGCTCGGGATGAGCAGTTCTTC.

The chain is built from TRBV13 and TRBJ1-6; 9 nucleotides line up with TRBD1. Per the germline V gene, CDR1 is PRHDT and CDR2 is FYEKMQ (reference sequence). The J segment lost 10 bases and the V segment lost 0 bases, leaving 7 bases of the junction unmatched. The CDR3 loop spans 16 amino acids. This chain's CDR3 is CASSLGRGTGSSPLHF. In nucleotides, the CDR3 is TGTGCCAGCAGCTTAGGCCGAGGGACAGGGTCGTCACCCCTCCACTTT.

The rearrangement uses TRBV7-9 and TRBJ2-1; 8 nucleotides align to TRBD2. CDR3 length equals 14 residues. The V and J ends lost 4 bases and 7 bases, in that order; junction bases with no gene match: 6. Germline V gene lookup returns CDR1 SEHNR and CDR2 FQNEAQ (reference sequence). CDR3 sequence reads: CASSSVGGGNEQFF. CDR3 in DNA: TGTGCCAGCAGCTCCGTCGGCGGGGGGAATGAGCAGTTCTTC. Using reference TRBV7-9 and TRBJ2-1 for the parts outside the CDR3, the full variable domain is DTGVSQNPRHKITKRGQNVTFRCDPISEHNRLYWYRQTLGQGPEFLTYFQNEAQLEKSRLLSDRFSAERPKGSFSTLEIQRTEQGDSAMYLCASSSVGGGNEQFFGPGTRLTVL.

The chain carries TRBV2 and TRBJ1-1; 9 positions match TRBD1. In germline, CDR1 is SNHLY, CDR2 FYNNEI. Germline trimming cut 6 bases from V and 4 bases from J; bases unmatched to any gene: 6. This CDR3 spans 14 amino acids. The CDR3 sequence: CASRLETGGTEAFF. The CDR3 DNA reads as TGTGCCAGCAGACTAGAGACAGGGGGCACTGAAGCTTTCTTT.

The gene calls are TRBV30 and TRBJ1-5; 8 bases agree with TRBD1. Looked up from germline, CDR1 is GTSNPN and CDR2 is SVGIG (reference sequence). The CDR3 runs to 15 residues. V shed 2 bases and J 5 bases; nucleotides not matched to a gene: 8. The CDR3 loop reads CAWSPPDRDYQPQHF. DNA for the CDR3: TGTGCCTGGAGTCCCCCGGACAGGGATTATCAGCCCCAGCATTTT.

This chain links TRBV5-1 with TRBJ2-7, with TRBD1 matching over 7 bases. The CDR3 length is 16 residues. J was trimmed by 0 bases and V by 4 bases; bases with no gene match: 10. Germline lookup yields CDR1 SGHRS and CDR2 YFSETQ. The CDR3 loop is CASSEAGTANSYEQYF. The CDR3 DNA follows: TGCGCCAGCAGCGAGGCCGGGACAGCAAACTCCTACGAGCAGTACTTC.

The chain carries TRBV6-5 and TRBJ2-2; possible D gene TRBD1, 6 bases. V dropped 6 bases and J dropped 5 bases, with 16 bases sitting between them. This CDR3 is built from 15 residues. The germline V gene has CDR1 MNHEY and CDR2 SVGAGI. The CDR3 coding sequence is TGTGCCAGCAGCCAACAGGGCCAGGGGACCGGGGAGCTGTTTTTT. This encodes CASSQQGQGTGELFF.

J is TRBJ2-1 and V is TRBV18, with 14 bases fitting TRBD2. Germline V gene lookup returns CDR1 KGHSH and CDR2 LQKENI. The trim removed 3 bases at V and 7 bases at J, leaving 2 bases unmatched. There are 15 residues in the CDR3. The CDR3 DNA is TGTGCCAGCTCACCGGGACTAGCGGGAGTGAATGAGCAGTTCTTC. It codes for CASSPGLAGVNEQFF. The variable domain in full, completed from reference TRBV18 and TRBJ2-1, reads NAGVMQNPRHLVRRRGQEARLRCSPMKGHSHVYWYRQLPEEGLKFMVYLQKENIIDESGMPKERFSAEFPKEGPSILRIQQVVRGDSAAYFCASSPGLAGVNEQFFGPGTRLTVL.

The gene calls are TRBV18 and TRBJ2-7, with 7 positions matching TRBD2. Unmatched junction bases numbered 5, after V lost 3 bases and J lost 3 bases. Germline V gene sequence: CDR1 KGHSH, CDR2 LQKENI. This CDR3 spans 14 amino acids. As DNA, the CDR3 is TGTGCCAGCTCACCTCGGGAGGCCGTCTACGAGCAGTACTTC. It codes for CASSPREAVYEQYF.

The chain is built from TRBV5-1 and TRBJ2-5; 8 bases are shared with TRBD1. CDR1 is SGHRS, CDR2 YFSETQ, per germline. V dropped 4 bases and J dropped 3; count of bases not matched to a gene: 11. This CDR3 has 16 residues. CDR3 residues: CASSHGQGAAKETQYF. CDR3 nucleotides: TGCGCCAGCAGCCATGGACAGGGCGCCGCCAAAGAGACCCAGTACTTC.

This clone was picked up a small number of times. V is TRBV19 and J is TRBJ2-3; D might be TRBD2 (5 bases). Trimming took 4 bases from V and 10 from J, leaving 9 bases between them. This CDR3 comprises 11 residues. Per the germline V gene, CDR1 is LNHDA and CDR2 is SQIVND (reference sequence). CDR3 sequence reads: CASSTGIAQYF. DNA of the CDR3: TGTGCCAGTAGTACGGGGATAGCGCAGTATTTT.

The chain links TRBV5-6 to TRBJ1-5; 9 bases agree with TRBD1. The CDR3 has 14 amino acids. The germline gives CDR1 SGHDT, CDR2 YYEEEE. With V trimmed by 4 bases and J by 9 bases, 8 bases remained unmatched. CDR3 sequence reads: CASSPGTGIRPQHF. As DNA, the CDR3 is TGTGCCAGCAGCCCCGGGACAGGGATTCGGCCCCAGCATTTT.

The V call is TRBV28, the J call TRBJ1-1; 7 nucleotides align to TRBD1. CDR1 is MDHEN and CDR2 is SYDVKM in the germline V gene. The ends lost 6 bases at V and 1 base at J; junction bases unmatched: 5. This CDR3 is built from 14 residues. The CDR3 nucleotides read TGTGCCAGCAGCTTTCAGGGGGGGAACACTGAAGCTTTCTTT. Translated: CASSFQGGNTEAFF.

The CDR3 loop is CASSLRGGQPQHF. DNA for the CDR3: TGTGCCAGCAGCTTACGGGGTGGCCAGCCCCAGCATTTT. The chain is built from TRBV7-3 and TRBJ1-5; D is ambiguous. There are 13 residues in the CDR3. Germline V gene data show CDR1 as SGHTA and CDR2 as FQGTGA. V lost 2 bases and J 7 bases, leaving 9 bases between the germline ends.